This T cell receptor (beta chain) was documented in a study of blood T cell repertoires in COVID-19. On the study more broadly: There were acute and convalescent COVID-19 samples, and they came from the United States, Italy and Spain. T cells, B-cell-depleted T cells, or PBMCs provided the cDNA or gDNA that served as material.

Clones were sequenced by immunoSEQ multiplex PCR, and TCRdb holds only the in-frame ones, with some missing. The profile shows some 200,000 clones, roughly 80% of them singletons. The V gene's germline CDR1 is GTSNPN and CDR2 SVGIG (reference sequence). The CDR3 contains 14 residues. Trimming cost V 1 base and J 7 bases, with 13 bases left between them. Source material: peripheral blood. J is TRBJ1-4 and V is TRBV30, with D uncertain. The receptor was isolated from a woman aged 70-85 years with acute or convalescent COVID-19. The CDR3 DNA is TGTGCCTGGAGTGAGCCCGGGGTTGGTGAAAAACTGTTTTTT. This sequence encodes CAWSEPGVGEKLFF.